This T cell receptor beta chain comes out of a study of blood T cells in healthy people across ages. Study results and limitations: PBMC samples, being unsorted, prevented any conclusive comparison of naive and antigen-experienced cells.

A second about 6 to 12 cycle PCR used barcoded and J-beta primers. One entry per CDR3 protein results from TCRdb running MiXCR on the 5' RACE reads. The table shows roughly 1,800,000 distinct CDR3 sequences, with roughly 52% occurring only once. Germline CDR1 is LGHNA and CDR2 is YSLEER. Trimming removed 0 bases from V and 0 bases from J; junction bases left unmatched: 2. The CDR3 has 16 residues. Each donor supplied roughly 9.1 milliliters of peripheral blood. With regard to this clonotype: Its antigen is undetermined.

The sequencing input was blood. This clonotype was sampled from a middle-aged woman in good health. The chain links TRBV4-3 to TRBJ1-5; 7 nucleotides line up with TRBD1. This CDR3 reads CASSQETGASNQPQHF. CDR3 nucleotide sequence: TGCGCCAGCAGCCAAGAAACAGGGGCTAGCAATCAGCCCCAGCATTTT.